This T cell receptor (beta chain) stems from a study of blood T cell repertoires in COVID-19. Overall study context: The United States, Italy and Spain supplied acute and convalescent COVID-19 samples. In each case, the material was cDNA or gDNA derived from T cells, B-cell-depleted T cells, or PBMCs.

Recruited during active infection, patients (from Seattle) were subsequently followed longitudinally. Note on this clone: This sample includes further DNA sequences coding for the same CDR3.

Profiled with immunoSEQ multiplex PCR; TCRdb holds only in-frame clones, not every one. Of about 420,000 clones detected, roughly 89% appear once; the ten largest clones hold 0.8% to 0.9%. V was pared by 1 base and J by 4 bases, with 8 bases between. CDR1 is SEHNR and CDR2 is FQNEAQ in the germline V gene (reference sequence). This CDR3 is built from 13 residues. The chain carries TRBV7-9 and TRBJ2-7; a weak D match, TRBD2 (5 bases). This clonotype originated in a man between 18 and 29 years old with COVID-19, enrolled during active disease. The sequenced sample was peripheral blood. The DNA of the CDR3 is TGTGCCAGCAGCTTAGGGTCGGGGTACGAGCAGTACTTC. This codes for CASSLGSGYEQYF.